One sample yielded the 17 T cell receptor beta chains listed below, sequenced in a study of blood T cells in healthy people across ages. The authors ran a second PCR of about 6 to 12 cycles using a sample-barcoded 5' primer and a J-beta primer mix. A single record per CDR3 protein comes from TCRdb applying MiXCR to the 5' RACE reads. The repertoire holds roughly 730,000 distinct CDR3 sequences, with about 56% as singletons. The sequenced sample consisted of blood. The receptor source for this set is a man aged 40-49 years in good health.

The chain recombines TRBV28 with TRBJ1-5; a weak D match, TRBD1 (5 bases). Per germline, CDR1 MDHEN and CDR2 SYDVKM. V was clipped by 3 bases and J by 5 bases, with 11 bases between them. The CDR3 runs to 14 residues. The CDR3 DNA is TGTGCCAGCAGTTTGGGCAGGGAGGATCAGCCCCAGCATTTT. Residues: CASSLGREDQPQHF.

V usage is TRBV6-2 or TRBV6-3 and J usage is TRBJ2-7; D unclear. The length of the CDR3 is 16 residues. CDR1 is MNHEY, CDR2 SVGEGT, per germline. V lost 2 bases to trimming and J lost 2 bases, with 16 bases between them. CDR3 sequence (DNA): TGTGCCAGCAGTTACCTTAATCTTGTTGACACCTACGAGCAGTACTTC. Translation gives CASSYLNLVDTYEQYF.

This sequence joins TRBV10-3 and TRBJ2-1; a weak D match, TRBD2 (5 bases). CDR3 length: 15 residues. CDR1 and CDR2 from the germline V gene are ENHRY and SYGVKD. Trimming pared 3 bases from V and 6 bases from J, leaving 15 bases between. CDR3 sequence: CAISDIAKISNEQFF. The CDR3 DNA reads TGTGCCATCAGTGATATAGCGAAAATTTCCAATGAGCAGTTCTTC.

This clonotype showed up just a few times. V usage is TRBV29-1 and J usage is TRBJ2-7, with 8 bases lining up with TRBD2. The CDR3 has 15 residues. CDR1 and CDR2 from the germline V gene are SQVTM and ANQGSEA. J was trimmed by 2 bases and V by 0 bases; bases with no gene match: 6. The CDR3 spells CSVEDPVSGTYEQYF. The CDR3 DNA reads TGCAGCGTTGAAGATCCGGTTAGCGGGACCTACGAGCAGTACTTC.

This chain uses TRBV28 with TRBJ2-7; tentatively, D is TRBD2 (7 bases). CDR1 and CDR2 from the germline V gene are MDHEN and SYDVKM. The CDR3 sequence is 17 residues long. V was cut by 5 bases and J by 0 bases, with 20 bases left in between. The DNA for the CDR3 is TGTGCCAGCAGTCCTATGCCTTGGGGAGGGGGCTCCTACGAGCAGTACTTC. This encodes CASSPMPWGGGSYEQYF.

A remark on this clonotype: One end of the junction fails to match germline, which may point to a read error. This rearrangement joins TRBV7-2 to TRBJ2-1; D ambiguous. The germline CDR1 and CDR2 sequences are SGHTA and FQGNSA. There are 13 residues in the CDR3. The CDR3 DNA reads TGTGCTAGCAGCCCTCCTCCCCGTAATGAGCAGTTCTTC. The encoded protein is CASSPPPRNEQFF.

With regard to this clonotype: A much larger clonotype is one base distant, so this may be a read error. This chain joins TRBV4-3 and TRBJ2-1; the D call may be TRBD1 or TRBD2 (5 bases each). Germline CDR1 LGHNA, CDR2 YSLEER. This CDR3 is built from 14 residues. Trimming took off 0 bases at V and 15 bases at J, with 18 bases between the two ends. CDR3 protein: CASSQDCGDQEGFF. The CDR3 nucleotides are TGCGCCAGCAGCCAAGATTGTGGGGACCAAGAGGGGTTCTTC.

The chain couples TRBV28 to TRBJ2-3; 12 bases agree with TRBD2. V shed 6 bases and J 2 bases; nucleotides not matched to a gene: 6. The germline V gene has CDR1 MDHEN and CDR2 SYDVKM. The CDR3 spans 16 residues. The CDR3 is CASRPRLAGDTDTQYF. In DNA form, the CDR3 reads TGTGCCAGCAGGCCCCGACTAGCGGGAGACACAGATACGCAGTATTTT. Using reference TRBV28 and TRBJ2-3 for the parts outside the CDR3, the full variable domain is DVKVTQSSRYLVKRTGEKVFLECVQDMDHENMFWYRQDPGLGLRLIYFSYDVKMKEKGDIPEGYSVSREKKERFSLILESASTNQTSMYLCASRPRLAGDTDTQYFGPGTRLTVL.

This rearrangement joins TRBV20-1 to TRBJ2-2, with D possibly being TRBD2 (6 bases). Trimming took off 3 bases at V and 5 bases at J, with 13 bases between the two ends. This CDR3 contains 14 residues. Germline CDR1 reads DFQATT; CDR2 reads SNEGSKA (reference sequence). The CDR3 coding sequence is TGCAGTGCTAGCTACGGCGGAGGGACCGGGGAGCTGTTTTTT. Protein sequence: CSASYGGGTGELFF.

This sequence joins TRBV28 and TRBJ2-6, with 11 positions matching TRBD1. The CDR3 covers 18 residues. V shed 3 bases and J 1 base; nucleotides not matched to a gene: 5. Germline values: CDR1 MDHEN, CDR2 SYDVKM. This CDR3 reads CASSLGDRGKSGANVLTF. The CDR3 DNA follows: TGTGCCAGCAGTTTGGGGGACAGGGGGAAGTCTGGGGCCAACGTCCTGACTTTC.

The chain combines TRBV11-2 with TRBJ1-6, with 9 bases matching TRBD1. CDR1 and CDR2 from the germline V gene are SGHAT and FQNNGV. The CDR3 runs 15 residues. V trimming: 5 bases; J trimming: 7 bases; junction bases outside the gene matches: 6. The CDR3 loop reads CASSTQGQGNSPLHF. The CDR3 DNA sequence: TGTGCCAGCAGCACCCAGGGACAGGGAAATTCACCCCTCCACTTT.

This clonotype has just a few counts. The chain combines TRBV7-2 with TRBJ1-4; TRBD1 might be the D (5 bases). The CDR3 spans 14 residues. The germline V and J ends were trimmed by 3 bases and 5 bases, with 10 bases remaining between them. CDR1 is SGHTA, CDR2 FQGNSA, per germline. As DNA, the CDR3 is TGTGCCAGCAGCTTTGTTTCAGGGAATGAAAAACTGTTTTTT. This sequence encodes CASSFVSGNEKLFF.

The V and J genes are TRBV29-1 and TRBJ1-2; D ambiguous. The ends were cut back, 0 bases at V and 0 bases at J, with 17 bases in the middle. The CDR3 spans 17 residues. From germline, CDR1 is SQVTM and CDR2 ANQGSEA. CDR3 in amino acids: CSVEDYDMARTNYGYTF. In DNA form, the CDR3 reads TGCAGCGTTGAAGACTACGACATGGCGAGGACTAACTATGGCTACACCTTC.

The chain combines TRBV5-6 with TRBJ2-5; D is perhaps TRBD2 (6 bases). Germline CDR1 is SGHDT and CDR2 is YYEEEE. Trimming removed 5 bases at V and 2 bases at J, with 16 bases between. The CDR3 length is 15 residues. The CDR3 sequence is CASSRGGTVQETQYF. CDR3 DNA sequence: TGTGCCAGCAGTCGCGGAGGGACTGTTCAAGAGACCCAGTACTTC.

The rearrangement joins TRBV14 to TRBJ2-5; 8 nucleotides align to TRBD2. The CDR3 is made up of 14 amino acids. V gave up 4 bases and J gave up 1 base; unmatched junction bases: 2. The germline CDR1 and CDR2 sequences are SGHDN and FVKESK. The CDR3 DNA follows: TGTGCCAGCAGCCGGGGACTAGTCCAAGAGACCCAGTACTTC. This gives the protein CASSRGLVQETQYF.

The table lists this clonotype with many counts. The V and J genes are TRBV14 and TRBJ2-5; 8 nucleotides agree with TRBD2. Germline-derived CDR1 and CDR2 are SGHDN and FVKESK. The CDR3 contains 18 residues. Trimming took 4 bases from V and 0 from J; bases not matched to a gene: 13. Written as DNA, the CDR3 is TGTGCCAGCAGCCCTGTTGGAGCGGGAGTCTTGTACCAAGAGACCCAGTACTTC. This encodes CASSPVGAGVLYQETQYF.

This chain uses TRBV4-2 with TRBJ2-3, with D perhaps being TRBD1 or TRBD2 (5 bases each). V dropped 1 base and J dropped 6 bases, with 23 bases sitting between them. Germline CDR1 is LGHNA and CDR2 is YNFKEQ. This CDR3 spans 18 amino acids. CDR3 nucleotide sequence: TGTGCCAGCAGCCAAGTTCCCGGGACGAAACCGGAGGTGGATACGCAGTATTTT. This codes for CASSQVPGTKPEVDTQYF.